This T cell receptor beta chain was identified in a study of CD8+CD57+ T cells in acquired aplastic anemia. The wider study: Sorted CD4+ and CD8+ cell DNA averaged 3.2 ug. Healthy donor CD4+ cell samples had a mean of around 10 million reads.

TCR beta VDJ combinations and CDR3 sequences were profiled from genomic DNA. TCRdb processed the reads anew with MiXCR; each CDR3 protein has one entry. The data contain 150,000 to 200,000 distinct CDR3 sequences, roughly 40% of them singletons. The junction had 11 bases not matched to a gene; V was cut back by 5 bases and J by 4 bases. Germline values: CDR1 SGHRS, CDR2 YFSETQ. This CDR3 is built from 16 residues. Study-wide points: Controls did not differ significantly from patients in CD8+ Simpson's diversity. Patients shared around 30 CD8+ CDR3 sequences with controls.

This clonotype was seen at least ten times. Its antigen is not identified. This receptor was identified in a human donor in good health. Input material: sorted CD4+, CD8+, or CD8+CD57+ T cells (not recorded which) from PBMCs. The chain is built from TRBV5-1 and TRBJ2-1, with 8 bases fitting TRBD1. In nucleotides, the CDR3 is TGCGCCAGCAGGGCAGGGGGCGGCCCTACTTACAATGAGCAGTTCTTC. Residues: CASRAGGGPTYNEQFF. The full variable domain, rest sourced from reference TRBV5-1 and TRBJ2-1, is KAGVTQTPRYLIKTRGQQVTLSCSPISGHRSVSWYQQTPGQGLQFLFEYFSETQRNKGNFPGRFSGRQFSNSRSEMNVSTLELGDSALYLCASRAGGGPTYNEQFFGPGTRLTVL.